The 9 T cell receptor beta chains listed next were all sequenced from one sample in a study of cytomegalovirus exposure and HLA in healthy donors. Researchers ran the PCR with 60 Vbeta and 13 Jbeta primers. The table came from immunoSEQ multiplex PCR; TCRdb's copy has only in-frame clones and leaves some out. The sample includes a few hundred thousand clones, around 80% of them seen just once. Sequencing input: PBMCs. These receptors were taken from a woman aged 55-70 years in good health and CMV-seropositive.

CDR3 in DNA: TGTGCCAGCAGTTCAGTTACAGGGGATGAAAAACTGTTTTTT. Amino acids: CASSSVTGDEKLFF. The chain links TRBV27 to TRBJ1-4; TRBD1 agrees at 7 bases. V was clipped by 4 bases and J by 6 bases; unmatched bases: 5. In germline, CDR1 is MNHEY, CDR2 SMNVEV (reference sequence). The CDR3 is 14 amino acids.

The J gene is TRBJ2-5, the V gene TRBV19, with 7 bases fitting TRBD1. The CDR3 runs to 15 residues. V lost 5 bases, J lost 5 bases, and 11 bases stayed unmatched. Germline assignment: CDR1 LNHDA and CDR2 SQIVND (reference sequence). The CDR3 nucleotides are TGTGCCAGTAGTTCGCACAGGGGAAGTGGGGAGACCCAGTACTTC. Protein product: CASSSHRGSGETQYF.

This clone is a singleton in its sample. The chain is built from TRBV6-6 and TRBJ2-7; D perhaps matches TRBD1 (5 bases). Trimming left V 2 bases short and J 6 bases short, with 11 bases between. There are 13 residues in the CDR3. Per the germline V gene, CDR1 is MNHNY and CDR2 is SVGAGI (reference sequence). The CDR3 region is CASSYGARREQYF. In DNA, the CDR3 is TGTGCCAGCAGTTACGGGGCCAGGCGCGAGCAGTACTTC.

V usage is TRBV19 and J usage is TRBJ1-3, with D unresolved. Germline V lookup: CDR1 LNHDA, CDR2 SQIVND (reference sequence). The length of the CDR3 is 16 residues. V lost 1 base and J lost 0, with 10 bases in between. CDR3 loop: CASSIGAGTSGNTIYF. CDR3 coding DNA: TGTGCCAGTAGTATAGGGGCAGGTACCTCTGGAAACACCATATATTTT.

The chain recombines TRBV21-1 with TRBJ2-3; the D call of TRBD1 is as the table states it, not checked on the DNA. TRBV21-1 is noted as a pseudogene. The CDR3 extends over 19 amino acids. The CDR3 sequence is CASSKEFPGTGVPTDTQYF. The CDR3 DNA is TGTGCCAGCAGCAAAGAATTTCCCGGGACAGGGGTTCCGACAGATACGCAGTATTTT.

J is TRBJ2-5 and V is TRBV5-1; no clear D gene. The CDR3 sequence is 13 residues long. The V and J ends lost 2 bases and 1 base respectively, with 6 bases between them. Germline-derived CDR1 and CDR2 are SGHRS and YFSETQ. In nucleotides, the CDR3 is TGCGCCAGCAGCTTACGGGTCCAAGAGACCCAGTACTTC. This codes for CASSLRVQETQYF.

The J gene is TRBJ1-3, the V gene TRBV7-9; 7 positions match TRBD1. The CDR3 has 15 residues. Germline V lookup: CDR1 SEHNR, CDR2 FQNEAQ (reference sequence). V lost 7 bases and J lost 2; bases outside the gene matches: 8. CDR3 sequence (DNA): TGTGCCAGCACGCCCGACCAGGGGGCTGGAAACACCATATATTTT. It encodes CASTPDQGAGNTIYF.

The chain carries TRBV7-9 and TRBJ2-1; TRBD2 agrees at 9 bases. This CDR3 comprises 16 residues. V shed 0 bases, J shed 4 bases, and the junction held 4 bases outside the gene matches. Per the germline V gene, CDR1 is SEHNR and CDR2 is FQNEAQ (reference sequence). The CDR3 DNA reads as TGTGCCAGCAGCTTAGCTAGGCTAGCGGGATACAATGAGCAGTTCTTC. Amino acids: CASSLARLAGYNEQFF.

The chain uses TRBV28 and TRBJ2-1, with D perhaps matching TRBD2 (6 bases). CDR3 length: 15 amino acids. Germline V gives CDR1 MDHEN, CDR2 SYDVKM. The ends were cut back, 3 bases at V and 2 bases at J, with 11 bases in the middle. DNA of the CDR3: TGTGCCAGCAGTTTTGTTAGCGGAGCCTACAATGAGCAGTTCTTC. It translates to CASSFVSGAYNEQFF. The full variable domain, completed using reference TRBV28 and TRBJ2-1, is DVKVTQSSRYLVKRTGEKVFLECVQDMDHENMFWYRQDPGLGLRLIYFSYDVKMKEKGDIPEGYSVSREKKERFSLILESASTNQTSMYLCASSFVSGAYNEQFFGPGTRLTVL.